The present TCR beta chain was sequenced within a study of blood T cell repertoires in COVID-19. Overall study context: Samples taken during acute and convalescent COVID-19 were collected in the United States, Italy and Spain.

V trimming: 5 bases; J trimming: 3 bases; junction bases outside the gene matches: 6. Germline lookup yields CDR1 MNHEY and CDR2 SVGAGI. There are 14 residues in the CDR3. Per the original methods: Reference gene primer amplification gave estimated nucleated cell counts. Libraries were prepared by immunoSEQ multiplex PCR; TCRdb keeps only in-frame clonotypes and omits some of them. V and J calls and clone size are as listed in that table; D and trimming were resolved from the DNA. Counted here are about 97,000 clones, about nine tenths occurring once; the ten biggest clones make up approximately 5%. One Seattle source followed patients from active infection through their disease course.

The chain is built from TRBV6-5 and TRBJ1-1, with 7 bases identical to TRBD1. Material: peripheral blood. The sequence came from a woman in her forties or fifties with COVID-19, enrolled during active disease. The CDR3 DNA reads as TGTGCCAGCAGTACTACAGGGGACCACACTGAAGCTTTCTTT. Amino acid sequence: CASSTTGDHTEAFF.